This TCR beta chain originates from a study of blood T cell repertoires in COVID-19. Study overall: Both acute and convalescent COVID-19 samples were obtained from the United States, Italy and Spain. From T cells, B-cell-depleted T cells, or PBMCs came the material, which was cDNA or gDNA.

This clone was recorded a few times. Authors' methods: How many nucleated cells were present was estimated from reference gene primer amplification. The table came from immunoSEQ multiplex PCR; TCRdb's copy has only in-frame clones and leaves some out. That table is the source of V, J and clone size, and D and trimming were worked out from the DNA. This sample has 200,000 or so clones; about 82% occur once, and the top ten carry under 5.5%. CDR1 and CDR2 (germline): MNHEY, SVGAGI. There are 14 residues in the CDR3. V lost 6 bases, J lost 1 base, and 5 bases stayed unmatched. Source material: peripheral blood. The sequence came from a woman aged 30 to 39 with acute or convalescent COVID-19. The J gene is TRBJ1-1, the V gene TRBV6-5, with 7 bases that match TRBD1. In DNA, the CDR3 is TGTGCCAGCAGGCGACAGGGACAGAACACTGAAGCTTTCTTT. Encoded protein: CASRRQGQNTEAFF.